This entry describes one T cell receptor beta chain. The sample originates from a study of T cell changes during pregnancy in multiple sclerosis. Libraries were prepared by immunoSEQ multiplex PCR; TCRdb keeps only in-frame clonotypes and omits some of them. The sample lists roughly 63,000 clones; less than 95% were seen once. The sequences come from peripheral blood, collected in the second trimester of pregnancy. The receptor's source is a female donor in good health, enrolled as a control in a pregnancy study.

The CDR3 is CASSFPGDTREQFF. CDR3 DNA sequence: TGTGCCAGCAGCTTCCCCGGGGACACCAGGGAGCAGTTCTTC. This rearrangement joins TRBV7-9 to TRBJ2-1; D may be TRBD1 (6 bases). Looked up from germline, CDR1 is SEHNR and CDR2 is FQNEAQ (reference sequence). Trimming left V 3 bases short and J 10 bases short, with 16 bases between. This CDR3 has 14 residues.